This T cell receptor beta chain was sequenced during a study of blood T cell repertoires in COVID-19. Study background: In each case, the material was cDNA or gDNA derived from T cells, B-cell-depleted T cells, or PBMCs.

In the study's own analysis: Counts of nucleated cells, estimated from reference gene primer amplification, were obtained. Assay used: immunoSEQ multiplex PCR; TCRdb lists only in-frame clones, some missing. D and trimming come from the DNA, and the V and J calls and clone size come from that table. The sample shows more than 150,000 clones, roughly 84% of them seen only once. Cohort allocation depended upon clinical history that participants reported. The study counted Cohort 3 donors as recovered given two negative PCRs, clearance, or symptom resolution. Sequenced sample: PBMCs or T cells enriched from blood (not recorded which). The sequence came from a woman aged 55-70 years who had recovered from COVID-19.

The chain's CDR3 is CASSLEPPGEQYF. The CDR3 DNA sequence: TGTGCCAGCAGCTTAGAACCCCCAGGCGAGCAGTACTTC. The chain uses TRBV11-2 and TRBJ2-7; D is unclear. The germline V and J ends were trimmed by 0 bases and 6 bases, with 9 bases remaining between them. The CDR3 runs 13 residues. Germline V gives CDR1 SGHAT, CDR2 FQNNGV.